This TCR beta chain was identified during a study of T cell responses to AZD1222 COVID-19 vaccine. The CDR3 runs to 12 residues. Germline lookup yields CDR1 KGHSH and CDR2 LQKENI. The V and J ends lost 6 bases and 9 bases respectively, with 14 bases between them. Clones were sequenced by immunoSEQ multiplex PCR, and TCRdb holds only the in-frame ones, with some missing. This sample has about 110,000 clones, with roughly nine tenths found just once. The sequences come from peripheral blood, collected on day 0 of AZD1222 vaccination. The TCR originated in an adult in good health. The chain combines TRBV18 with TRBJ1-1; the D gene is possibly TRBD1 (5 bases). CDR3 sequence: CASSEVGEKAFF. CDR3 sequence (DNA): TGTGCCAGCTCCGAGGTGGGGGAGAAAGCTTTCTTT. The full variable domain, rest sourced from reference TRBV18 and TRBJ1-1, is NAGVMQNPRHLVRRRGQEARLRCSPMKGHSHVYWYRQLPEEGLKFMVYLQKENIIDESGMPKERFSAEFPKEGPSILRIQQVVRGDSAAYFCASSEVGEKAFFGQGTRLTVV.